These 10 T cell receptor beta chains originate from one sample sequenced in a study of blood T cell repertoires in COVID-19. Only in-frame clones appear in the TCRdb table, and some are missing; sequencing was by immunoSEQ multiplex PCR. The data contain 110,000 or so clones, approximately 87% of them seen just once; the ten biggest clones take up around 8%. Specimen: peripheral blood. These receptors were obtained from a man aged 65 to 85 who had recovered from COVID-19.

This clone was counted a single time. This chain connects TRBV5-4 to TRBJ1-2; 9 nucleotides align to TRBD1. The CDR3 is 15 amino acids. The V and J ends lost 7 bases and 4 bases, in that order; junction bases with no gene match: 11. Germline values: CDR1 SGHNT, CDR2 YYREEE (reference sequence). DNA of the CDR3: TGTGCCAGCGGACCGGGACAGGGTCGGATCTATGGCTACACCTTC. Protein sequence: CASGPGQGRIYGYTF.

The chain carries TRBV3-1 (or the pseudogene TRBV3-2) and TRBJ1-6; D is possibly TRBD1 (5 bases). CDR1 and CDR2 from the germline V gene are LGHDT and YNNKEL (reference sequence). The V end lost 5 bases, the J end lost 7 bases, and 12 bases lay between the germline ends. The length of the CDR3 is 14 residues. The CDR3: CASSVDRRNSPLHF. The CDR3 bases are TGTGCCAGCAGCGTTGACAGAAGAAATTCACCCCTCCACTTT.

CDR3 loop: CASSLTSGAWGDTQYF. The CDR3 DNA reads TGCGCCAGCAGCTTGACTAGCGGGGCTTGGGGGGATACGCAGTATTTT. This chain joins TRBV5-1 and TRBJ2-3; 10 bases agree with TRBD2. The germline V gene encodes CDR1 SGHRS and CDR2 YFSETQ. The length of the CDR3 is 16 residues. After removal of 1 base from V and 6 bases from J, the junction contained 8 bases not matched to a gene. The variable domain in full, completed from reference TRBV5-1 and TRBJ2-3, reads KAGVTQTPRYLIKTRGQQVTLSCSPISGHRSVSWYQQTPGQGLQFLFEYFSETQRNKGNFPGRFSGRQFSNSRSEMNVSTLELGDSALYLCASSLTSGAWGDTQYFGPGTRLTVL.

This chain connects TRBV3-1 (or the pseudogene TRBV3-2) to TRBJ2-3, with TRBD1 as a possible D gene (5 bases). Germline lookup yields CDR1 LGHDT and CDR2 YNNKEL (reference sequence). There are 13 residues in the CDR3. V was pared by 2 bases and J by 4 bases, with 7 bases between. CDR3 sequence: CASSQRGADTQYF. CDR3 coding DNA: TGTGCCAGCAGCCAAAGGGGCGCAGATACGCAGTATTTT.

This chain links TRBV28 with TRBJ2-4; D gene unclear. This CDR3 region has 14 residues. V dropped 1 base and J dropped 7 bases, with 11 bases sitting between them. Germline V gene sequence: CDR1 MDHEN, CDR2 SYDVKM. CDR3 residues: CASSLYAPQNIQYF. The CDR3 coding sequence is TGTGCCAGCAGTTTATATGCGCCACAGAACATTCAGTACTTC. The full variable domain, with the rest looked up from reference TRBV28 and TRBJ2-4, is DVKVTQSSRYLVKRTGEKVFLECVQDMDHENMFWYRQDPGLGLRLIYFSYDVKMKEKGDIPEGYSVSREKKERFSLILESASTNQTSMYLCASSLYAPQNIQYFGAGTRLSVL.

A few counts support this clone. This chain links TRBV6-4 with TRBJ1-1; no firm D call. The CDR3 is made up of 15 amino acids. V lost 4 bases and J lost 1, with 13 bases in between. CDR1 is MRHNA and CDR2 is SNTAGT in the germline V gene. In DNA form, the CDR3 reads TGTGCCAGCAGTGGTGTGAGAAGAGAGAACACTGAAGCTTTCTTT. Translating gives CASSGVRRENTEAFF.

The rearrangement uses TRBV3-1 (or the pseudogene TRBV3-2) and TRBJ2-1; possibly TRBD2 for D (5 bases). CDR1 is LGHDT, CDR2 YNNKEL, per germline (reference sequence). The length of the CDR3 is 17 residues. Trimming took 0 bases from V and 5 from J, leaving 17 bases between them. CDR3 DNA sequence: TGTGCCAGCAGCCAAGATCATTTAAGACTAACCCACAATGAGCAGTTCTTC. It codes for CASSQDHLRLTHNEQFF.

The chain uses TRBV19 and TRBJ1-5; TRBD1 is a possible D gene (6 bases). CDR1 and CDR2 from the germline V gene are LNHDA and SQIVND (reference sequence). Trimming removed 5 bases at V and 1 base at J, with 18 bases between. The CDR3 extends over 17 amino acids. CDR3 protein: CASSPQRGGASNQPQHF. The CDR3, as DNA: TGTGCCAGTAGTCCCCAAAGGGGGGGTGCGAGCAATCAGCCCCAGCATTTT.

This rearrangement joins TRBV9 to TRBJ2-3, with 12 bases identical to TRBD2. The CDR3 is made up of 14 amino acids. V gave up 4 bases and J gave up 10 bases; unmatched junction bases: 7. Germline V gene data show CDR1 as SGDLS and CDR2 as YYNGEE. The DNA of the CDR3 is TGTGCCAGCAGCCCCCTGACTAGCGGGGGATCGCAGTATTTT. Amino acids: CASSPLTSGGSQYF.

The chain employs TRBV10-3 and TRBJ2-5, with D perhaps matching TRBD2 (5 bases). The germline V gene encodes CDR1 ENHRY and CDR2 SYGVKD. With 0 bases removed from V and 5 bases from J, the gap between germline ends came to 10 bases. The CDR3 has 14 residues. The CDR3 bases are TGTGCCATCAGTGAGTCGAGGGTTTCGGAGACCCAGTACTTC. Its translation is CAISESRVSETQYF.